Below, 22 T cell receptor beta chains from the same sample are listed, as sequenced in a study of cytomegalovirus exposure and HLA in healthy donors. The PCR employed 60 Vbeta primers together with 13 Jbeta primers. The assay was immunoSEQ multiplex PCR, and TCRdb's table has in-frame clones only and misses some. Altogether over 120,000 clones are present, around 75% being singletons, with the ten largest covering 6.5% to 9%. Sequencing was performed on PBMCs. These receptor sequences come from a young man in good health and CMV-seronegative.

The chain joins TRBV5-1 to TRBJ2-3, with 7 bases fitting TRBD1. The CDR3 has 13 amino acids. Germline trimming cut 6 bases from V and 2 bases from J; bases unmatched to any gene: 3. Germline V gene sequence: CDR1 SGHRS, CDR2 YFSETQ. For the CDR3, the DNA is TGCGCCAGCAAAGACAGGGTCACAGATACGCAGTATTTT. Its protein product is CASKDRVTDTQYF.

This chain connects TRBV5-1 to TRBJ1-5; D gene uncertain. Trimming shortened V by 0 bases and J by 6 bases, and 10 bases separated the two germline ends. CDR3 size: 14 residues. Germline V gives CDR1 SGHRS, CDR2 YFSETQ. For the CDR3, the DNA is TGCGCCAGCAGCTTGGGGGAGGGTGTTCAGCCCCAGCATTTT. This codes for CASSLGEGVQPQHF.

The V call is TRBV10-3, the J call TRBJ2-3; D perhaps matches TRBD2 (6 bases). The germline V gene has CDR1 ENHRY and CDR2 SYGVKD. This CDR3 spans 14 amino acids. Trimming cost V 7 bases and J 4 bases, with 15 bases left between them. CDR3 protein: CAITEEGGPDTQYF. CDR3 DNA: TGTGCCATCACCGAGGAGGGAGGCCCAGATACGCAGTATTTT.

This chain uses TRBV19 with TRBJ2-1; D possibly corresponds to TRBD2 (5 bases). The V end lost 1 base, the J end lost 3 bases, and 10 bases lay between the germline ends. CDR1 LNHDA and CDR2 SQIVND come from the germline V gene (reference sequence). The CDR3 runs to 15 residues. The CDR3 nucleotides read TGTGCCAGTAGTATAGGAGGGCAGAGCTACAATGAGCAGTTCTTC. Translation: CASSIGGQSYNEQFF.

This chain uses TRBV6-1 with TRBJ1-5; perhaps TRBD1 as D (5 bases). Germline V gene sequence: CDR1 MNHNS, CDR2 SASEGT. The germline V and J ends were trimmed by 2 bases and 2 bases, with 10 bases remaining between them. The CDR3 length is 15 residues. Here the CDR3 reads CASSERRGGNQPQHF. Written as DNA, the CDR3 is TGTGCCAGCAGTGAAAGGAGGGGTGGCAATCAGCCCCAGCATTTT.

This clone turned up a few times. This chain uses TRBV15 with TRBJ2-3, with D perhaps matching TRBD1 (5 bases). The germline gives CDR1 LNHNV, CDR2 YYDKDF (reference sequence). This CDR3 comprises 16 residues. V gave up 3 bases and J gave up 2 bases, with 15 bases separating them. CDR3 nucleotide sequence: TGTGCCACCAGCAGCCTCGAAGGGGCTTACACAGATACGCAGTATTTT. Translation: CATSSLEGAYTDTQYF. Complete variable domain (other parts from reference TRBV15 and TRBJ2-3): DAMVIQNPRYQVTQFGKPVTLSCSQTLNHNVMYWYQQKSSQAPKLLFHYYDKDFNNEADTPDNFQSRRPNTSFCFLDIRSPGLGDTAMYLCATSSLEGAYTDTQYFGPGTRLTVL.

CDR3 nucleotide sequence: TGTGCCAGCAGTTTAAGCGGGCGGGGGGGCCGAGAGACCCAGTACTTC. Translation gives CASSLSGRGGRETQYF. The chain employs TRBV28 and TRBJ2-5, with 9 bases that match TRBD2. This CDR3 spans 16 amino acids. Germline V gene data show CDR1 as MDHEN and CDR2 as SYDVKM. Trimming cost V 2 bases and J 4 bases; bases outside gene matches: 8.

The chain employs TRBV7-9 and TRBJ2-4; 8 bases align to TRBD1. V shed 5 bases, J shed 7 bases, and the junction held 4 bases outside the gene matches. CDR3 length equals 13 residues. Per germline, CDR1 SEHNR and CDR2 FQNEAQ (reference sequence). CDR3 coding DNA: TGTGCCAGCAGCCTCCGACAGGGGAACATTCAGTACTTC. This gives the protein CASSLRQGNIQYF.

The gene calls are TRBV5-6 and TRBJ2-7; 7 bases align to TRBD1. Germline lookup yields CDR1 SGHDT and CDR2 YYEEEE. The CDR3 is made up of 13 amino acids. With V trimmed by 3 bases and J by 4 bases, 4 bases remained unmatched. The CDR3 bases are TGTGCCAGCAGCTCCGGGACAGCGTACGAGCAGTACTTC. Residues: CASSSGTAYEQYF.

CDR3 nucleotide sequence: TGTGCCATCAGTGAGGGACAGTTGCTTGGCGAGCAGTACTTC. This codes for CAISEGQLLGEQYF. This rearrangement joins TRBV10-3 to TRBJ2-5; D might be TRBD1 (6 bases). With the DNA end fitting TRBJ2-7 better, the J assignment may be wrong. The CDR3 is 14 residues long. Germline loops: CDR1 ENHRY, CDR2 SYGVKD.

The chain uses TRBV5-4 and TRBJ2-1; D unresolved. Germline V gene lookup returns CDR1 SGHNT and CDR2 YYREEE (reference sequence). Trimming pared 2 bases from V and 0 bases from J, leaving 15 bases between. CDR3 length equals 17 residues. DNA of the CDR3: TGTGCCAGCAGCTTTGGTACCGGTTCGAGCTCCTACAATGAGCAGTTCTTC. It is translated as CASSFGTGSSSYNEQFF.

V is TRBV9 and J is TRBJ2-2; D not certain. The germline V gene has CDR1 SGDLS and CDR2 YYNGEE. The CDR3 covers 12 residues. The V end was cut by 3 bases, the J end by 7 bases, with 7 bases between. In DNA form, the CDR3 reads TGTGCCAGCAGCGCAGATGACGGGGAGCTGTTTTTT. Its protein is CASSADDGELFF.

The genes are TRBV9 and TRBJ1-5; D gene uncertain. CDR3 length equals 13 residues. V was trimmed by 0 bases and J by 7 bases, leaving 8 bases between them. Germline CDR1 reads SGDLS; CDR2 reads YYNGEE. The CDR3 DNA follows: TGTGCCAGCAGCGTAGCGGGAGACCAGCCCCAGCATTTT. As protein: CASSVAGDQPQHF.

The CDR3 nucleotides are TGTGCCAGTAGTTTTATGGAGGGCACTTATCAGCCCCAGCATTTT. It is translated as CASSFMEGTYQPQHF. The genes are TRBV19 and TRBJ1-5, with unresolved D. Trimming took 5 bases from V and 5 from J, leaving 16 bases between them. The CDR3 has 15 amino acids. Germline CDR1 is LNHDA and CDR2 is SQIVND (reference sequence).

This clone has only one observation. Written as DNA, the CDR3 is TGTGCCAGCAGTTTATTGCCAGGGGATACGCAGTATTTT. Translation gives CASSLLPGDTQYF. The chain uses TRBV27 and TRBJ2-3; maybe TRBD1 (5 bases). Trimming pared 1 base from V and 6 bases from J, leaving 8 bases between. CDR3 length: 13 residues. Germline assignment: CDR1 MNHEY and CDR2 SMNVEV (reference sequence).

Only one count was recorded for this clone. CDR3 bases: TGCAGCGTTGGAGGGGACAGGGGGCACCAAGAGACCCAGTACTTC. Translation: CSVGGDRGHQETQYF. The chain carries TRBV29-1 and TRBJ2-5, with 12 bases aligning to TRBD1. This CDR3 contains 15 residues. The germline V gene has CDR1 SQVTM and CDR2 ANQGSEA. V was pared by 4 bases and J by 0 bases, with 3 bases of the junction left unmatched.

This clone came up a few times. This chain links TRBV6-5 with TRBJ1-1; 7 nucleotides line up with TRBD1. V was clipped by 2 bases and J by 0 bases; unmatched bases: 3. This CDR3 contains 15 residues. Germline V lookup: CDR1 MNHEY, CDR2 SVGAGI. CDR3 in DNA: TGTGCCAGCAGTTACGGGACAGAGATGAACACTGAAGCTTTCTTT. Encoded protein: CASSYGTEMNTEAFF.

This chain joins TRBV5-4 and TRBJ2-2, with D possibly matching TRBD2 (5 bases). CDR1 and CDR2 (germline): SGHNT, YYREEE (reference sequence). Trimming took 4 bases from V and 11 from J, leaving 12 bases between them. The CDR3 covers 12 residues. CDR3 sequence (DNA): TGTGCCAGCAGCCTGGACTCGACAGAGCTGTTTTTT. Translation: CASSLDSTELFF.

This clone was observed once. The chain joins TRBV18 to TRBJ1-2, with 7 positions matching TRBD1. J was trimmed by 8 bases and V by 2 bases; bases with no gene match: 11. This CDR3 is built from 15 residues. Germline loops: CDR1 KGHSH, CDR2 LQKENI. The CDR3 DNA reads TGTGCCAGCTCACCAAGCGACAGGGAAGATAAGGGCTACACCTTC. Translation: CASSPSDREDKGYTF.

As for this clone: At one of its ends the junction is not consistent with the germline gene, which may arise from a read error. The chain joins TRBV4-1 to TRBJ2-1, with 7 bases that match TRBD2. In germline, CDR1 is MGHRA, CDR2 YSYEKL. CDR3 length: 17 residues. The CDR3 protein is CANSQAPWWGGNNEQFF. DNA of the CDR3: TGCGCCAACAGCCAAGCACCTTGGTGGGGGGGAAACAATGAGCAGTTCTTC.

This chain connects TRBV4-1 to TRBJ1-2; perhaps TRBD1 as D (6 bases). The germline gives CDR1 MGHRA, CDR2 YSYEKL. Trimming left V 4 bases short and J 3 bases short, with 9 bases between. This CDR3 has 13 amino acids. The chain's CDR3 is CASSRPGDYGYTF. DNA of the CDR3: TGCGCCAGCAGCCGACCAGGGGACTATGGCTACACCTTC.

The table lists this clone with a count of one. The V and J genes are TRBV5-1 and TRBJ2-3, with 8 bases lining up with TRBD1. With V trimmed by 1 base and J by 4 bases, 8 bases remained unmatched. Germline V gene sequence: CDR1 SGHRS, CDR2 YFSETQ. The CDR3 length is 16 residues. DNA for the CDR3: TGCGCCAGCAGCTTGAGCGACAGGGGCCGGGCAGATACGCAGTATTTT. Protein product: CASSLSDRGRADTQYF.